This T cell receptor beta chain derives from a study of blood T cell repertoires in COVID-19. Generated by immunoSEQ multiplex PCR, the TCRdb table keeps only in-frame clones and is missing some. The repertoire holds some 330,000 clones, with 89% as singletons. Germline V gene sequence: CDR1 SGHRS, CDR2 YFSETQ. The CDR3 has 12 residues. V lost 1 base, J lost 6 bases, and 1 base stayed unmatched. The chain has TRBV5-1 and TRBJ2-7; 7 nucleotides align to TRBD1. Sequenced input: peripheral blood. The sequence was obtained from a woman in her thirties with COVID-19, enrolled during active disease. The CDR3 reads CASSLTGAEQYV. The CDR3 DNA reads TGCGCCAGCAGCTTGACAGGGGCCGAGCAGTACGTC.